These 29 T cell receptor beta chains originate from one sample sequenced in a study of cytomegalovirus exposure and HLA in healthy donors. Primers for the PCR totalled 60 Vbeta and 13 Jbeta. Libraries were prepared by immunoSEQ multiplex PCR; TCRdb keeps only in-frame clonotypes and omits some of them. The sample has 92,000 or so clones, over 55% seen once. Sequencing used PBMCs. The receptor source for this set is a woman aged 50 to 65 in good health and CMV-seropositive.

This chain connects TRBV19 to TRBJ1-1; TRBD1 aligns across 8 bases. The CDR3 has 20 residues. With V trimmed by 5 bases and J by 0 bases, 20 bases remained unmatched. Germline V gene data show CDR1 as LNHDA and CDR2 as SQIVND (reference sequence). CDR3 amino acids: CASSFIPGTGNSAVNTEAFF. The CDR3 DNA is TGTGCCAGTAGTTTCATTCCCGGGACAGGCAACTCCGCTGTGAACACTGAAGCTTTCTTT.

V gene TRBV28 combines with J gene TRBJ1-4, with D uncertain. The CDR3 extends over 12 amino acids. The V gene's germline CDR1 is MDHEN and CDR2 SYDVKM. Trimming shortened V by 7 bases and J by 6 bases, and 9 bases separated the two germline ends. Here the CDR3 reads CASTNPDEKLFF. The CDR3, as DNA: TGTGCCAGCACCAACCCGGATGAAAAACTGTTTTTT.

This clone was seen a handful of times. The chain's CDR3 is CSAKTGTEQYF. In DNA form, the CDR3 reads TGCAGTGCTAAAACAGGGACCGAGCAGTACTTC. This chain connects TRBV20-1 to TRBJ2-7, with D possibly matching TRBD1 (6 bases). Trimming removed 4 bases at V and 6 bases at J, with 10 bases between. CDR1 is DFQATT and CDR2 is SNEGSKA in the germline V gene (reference sequence). CDR3 length: 11 amino acids.

This clone was detected a few times. The V gene is TRBV5-1, the J gene TRBJ1-1, with D maybe TRBD1 (6 bases). This CDR3 has 11 amino acids. Per germline, CDR1 SGHRS and CDR2 YFSETQ. Trimming cost V 6 bases and J 5 bases, with 8 bases left between them. The CDR3 region has the DNA TGCGCCAGCAAGGGGGAAACTGAAGCTTTCTTT. Translating it yields CASKGETEAFF.

V gene TRBV5-6 combines with J gene TRBJ2-7; the D is unclear. Germline-derived CDR1 and CDR2 are SGHDT and YYEEEE. V was shortened by 1 base and J by 3 bases, with 14 bases between the two germline ends. CDR3 length: 15 amino acids. Here the CDR3 reads CASSLFGSRGYEQYF. The CDR3 nucleotides are TGTGCCAGCAGCTTGTTTGGCTCTCGCGGCTACGAGCAGTACTTC. The variable domain in full, with the rest retrieved from reference TRBV5-6 and TRBJ2-7, is DAGVTQSPTHLIKTRGQQVTLRCSPKSGHDTVSWYQQALGQGPQFIFQYYEEEERQRGNFPDRFSGHQFPNYSSELNVNALLLGDSALYLCASSLFGSRGYEQYFGPGTRLTVT.

As DNA, the CDR3 is TGTGCCAGCTCACCGGGACAGCCGGCGGATAGCAATCAGCCCCAGCATTTT. Translation: CASSPGQPADSNQPQHF. The gene calls are TRBV18 and TRBJ1-5; 7 bases map to TRBD1. Unmatched junction bases numbered 8, after V lost 3 bases and J lost 0 bases. CDR1 KGHSH and CDR2 LQKENI come from the germline V gene. The length of the CDR3 is 17 residues. Using reference TRBV18 and TRBJ1-5 for the parts outside the CDR3, the full variable domain is NAGVMQNPRHLVRRRGQEARLRCSPMKGHSHVYWYRQLPEEGLKFMVYLQKENIIDESGMPKERFSAEFPKEGPSILRIQQVVRGDSAAYFCASSPGQPADSNQPQHFGDGTRLSIL.

In its sample, this clone was seen once. The J gene is TRBJ1-1, the V gene TRBV7-2; D gene uncertain. Trimming pared 5 bases from V and 1 base from J, leaving 8 bases between. Looked up from germline, CDR1 is SGHTA and CDR2 is FQGNSA. The CDR3 is 13 residues long. As DNA, the CDR3 is TGTGCCAGCAGCCGGGATTCGAACACTGAAGCTTTCTTT. This codes for CASSRDSNTEAFF.

This clone was counted once. The chain links TRBV9 to TRBJ1-2; D gene unclear. The germline V gene has CDR1 SGDLS and CDR2 YYNGEE. V lost 0 bases to trimming and J lost 3 bases, with 6 bases between them. This CDR3 comprises 13 residues. CDR3 in DNA: TGTGCCAGCAGCGTAGCGGGGTACTATGGCTACACCTTC. It codes for CASSVAGYYGYTF.

The V call is TRBV27, the J call TRBJ1-2; D gene uncertain. The germline gives CDR1 MNHEY, CDR2 SMNVEV (reference sequence). The length of the CDR3 is 13 residues. The V end lost 2 bases, the J end lost 8 bases, and 12 bases lay between the germline ends. The CDR3 sequence is CASSLASGYGYTF. CDR3 nucleotides: TGTGCCAGCAGTTTAGCCTCAGGCTACGGCTACACCTTC.

This chain links TRBV1 with TRBJ2-5; no check of the table's D call, TRBD2, against the DNA was made. TRBV1 counts as a pseudogene. The CDR3 is 15 amino acids. The CDR3 region has the DNA TGCGCCAGCAGCCCCTCGGGGGACCCACGGGAGACCCAGTACTTC. Translated, it gives CASSPSGDPRETQYF.

The chain combines TRBV7-9 with TRBJ2-7; the match to TRBD1 covers 8 bases. CDR1 is SEHNR and CDR2 is FQNEAQ in the germline V gene (reference sequence). Losses at the gene ends were 5 bases for V and 3 bases for J; bases not matched to a gene: 12. This CDR3 region has 16 residues. The CDR3 DNA reads as TGTGCCAGCAGCCCGAGCCTGCGGACAGGGAGCTACGAGCAGTACTTC. Translated, it gives CASSPSLRTGSYEQYF.

In this sample, this clone turned up a few times. The chain has TRBV5-4 and TRBJ2-3; a possible D gene is TRBD1 (5 bases). Trimming took off 0 bases at V and 5 bases at J, with 13 bases between the two ends. The CDR3 totals 15 residues. Germline V gene data show CDR1 as SGHNT and CDR2 as YYREEE (reference sequence). The CDR3 nucleotides read TGTGCCAGCAGCTTGGGGGGCCCCCACAGAGATACGCAGTATTTT. Translating gives CASSLGGPHRDTQYF.

The V gene is TRBV19, the J gene TRBJ1-4, with 9 bases aligning to TRBD1. V shed 8 bases, J shed 7 bases, and the junction held 11 bases outside the gene matches. The CDR3 is 15 residues long. Germline assignment: CDR1 LNHDA and CDR2 SQIVND (reference sequence). Written as DNA, the CDR3 is TGTGCCAGTGTACAAAGGACAGGGGTGGGTGAAAAACTGTTTTTT. Translated: CASVQRTGVGEKLFF.

The chain combines TRBV19 with TRBJ1-2; unclear D gene. The V gene lost 6 bases and the J gene lost 0 bases, with 8 bases spanning the gap. CDR1 LNHDA and CDR2 SQIVND come from the germline V gene (reference sequence). This CDR3 has 13 residues. The CDR3 loop is CASRRQTNYGYTF. CDR3 sequence (DNA): TGTGCCAGTAGGCGGCAGACTAACTATGGCTACACCTTC. Based on the CDR3 plus reference TRBV19 and TRBJ1-2, the full variable domain is DGGITQSPKYLFRKEGQNVTLSCEQNLNHDAMYWYRQDPGQGLRLIYYSQIVNDFQKGDIAEGYSVSREKKESFPLTVTSAQKNPTAFYLCASRRQTNYGYTFGSGTRLTVV.

A few counts support this clone. The chain couples TRBV7-2 to TRBJ1-2; D unclear. Per the germline V gene, CDR1 is SGHTA and CDR2 is FQGNSA. The ends were cut back, 4 bases at V and 1 base at J, with 10 bases in the middle. The CDR3 has 14 amino acids. CDR3 region: CASSSIPSNYGYTF. Here the CDR3 DNA reads TGTGCCAGCAGCTCGATACCGAGTAACTATGGCTACACCTTC.

This clone was recorded a few times. The chain links TRBV11-2 to TRBJ2-1; possible D gene TRBD1, 6 bases. This CDR3 region has 15 residues. CDR1 SGHAT and CDR2 FQNNGV come from the germline V gene. The germline V and J ends were trimmed by 5 bases and 7 bases, with 18 bases remaining between them. Written as DNA, the CDR3 is TGTGCCAGCAGCCCCACCCAACAGGGTTGGAATGAGCAGTTCTTC. This encodes CASSPTQQGWNEQFF. The full variable domain, with the rest looked up from reference TRBV11-2 and TRBJ2-1, is EAGVAQSPRYKIIEKRQSVAFWCNPISGHATLYWYQQILGQGPKLLIQFQNNGVVDDSQLPKDRFSAERLKGVDSTLKIQPAKLEDSAVYLCASSPTQQGWNEQFFGPGTRLTVL.

The chain combines TRBV20-1 with TRBJ1-1, with TRBD1 matching 9 bases. Germline V gene lookup returns CDR1 DFQATT and CDR2 SNEGSKA (reference sequence). The CDR3 consists of 11 residues. The CDR3 DNA is TGCGGGACAGGGAGTTATACTGAAGCTTTCTTT. This sequence encodes CGTGSYTEAFF.

Only one count was recorded for this clone. The V call is TRBV9, the J call TRBJ1-2; D uncertain. Trimming stripped 4 bases from V and 4 bases from J, with 23 bases between. Germline CDR1 SGDLS, CDR2 YYNGEE. The CDR3 extends over 17 amino acids. CDR3 bases: TGTGCCAGCAGCTCAGCCGATTCGCTAACTACTCGCTATGGCTACACCTTC. Protein sequence: CASSSADSLTTRYGYTF.

V usage is TRBV5-6 and J usage is TRBJ2-7, with D unclear. The CDR3 sequence is 14 residues long. CDR1 and CDR2 from the germline V gene are SGHDT and YYEEEE. V was cut by 2 bases and J by 2 bases, with 11 bases left in between. The CDR3 region has the DNA TGTGCCAGCAGCTTAACCGGCAGGACCTACGAGCAGTACTTC. Its translation: CASSLTGRTYEQYF.

This rearrangement joins TRBV6-5 to TRBJ2-1, with 8 bases aligning to TRBD2. The CDR3 spans 15 residues. The germline V gene encodes CDR1 MNHEY and CDR2 SVGAGI. V lost 4 bases and J lost 5; bases outside the gene matches: 7. The CDR3 protein is CASSSPRGADNEQFF. DNA of the CDR3: TGTGCCAGCAGTTCCCCGCGGGGGGCCGACAATGAGCAGTTCTTC.

The gene calls are TRBV7-9 and TRBJ2-5; 7 positions agree with TRBD1. The last part of the DNA fits TRBJ2-7 better; the J call may be wrong. Germline assignment: CDR1 SEHNR and CDR2 FQNEAQ (reference sequence). The CDR3 contains 14 residues. This chain's CDR3 is CASSWDTGDDEQYF. The CDR3 nucleotides read TGTGCCAGCAGCTGGGATACAGGGGACGACGAGCAGTACTTC.

In its sample, this clone is medium-sized. The genes are TRBV6-1 and TRBJ1-1; D ambiguous. Per the germline V gene, CDR1 is MNHNS and CDR2 is SASEGT. This CDR3 contains 15 residues. Trimming shortened V by 2 bases and J by 7 bases, and 17 bases separated the two germline ends. The CDR3 DNA reads TGTGCCAGCAGTGAAAAAGAGGAGGGCATGGATGAAGCTTTCTTT. Its translation is CASSEKEEGMDEAFF.

The chain links TRBV4-3 to TRBJ2-7; TRBD2 aligns across 8 bases. The CDR3 totals 16 residues. CDR1 is LGHNA and CDR2 is YSLEER in the germline V gene. V lost 0 bases, J lost 0 bases, and 4 bases stayed unmatched. CDR3 DNA sequence: TGCGCCAGCAGCCAAGATGCGGGGGGAAGCTCCTACGAGCAGTACTTC. This sequence encodes CASSQDAGGSSYEQYF.

The chain recombines TRBV4-1 with TRBJ1-2, with 12 bases lining up with TRBD1. The CDR3 length is 17 residues. The ends lost 4 bases at V and 6 bases at J; junction bases unmatched: 12. The V gene's germline CDR1 is MGHRA and CDR2 YSYEKL. The CDR3 DNA follows: TGCGCCAGCAGCCCCGGGGGCGGGACAGGGGGCCGGGATGGCTACACCTTC. Amino acid sequence: CASSPGGGTGGRDGYTF.

The J gene is TRBJ2-5, the V gene TRBV4-2, with TRBD2 matching 10 bases. The CDR3 loop spans 18 amino acids. The J segment lost 4 bases and the V segment lost 5 bases, leaving 16 bases of the junction unmatched. Germline values: CDR1 LGHNA, CDR2 YNFKEQ. The CDR3 DNA follows: TGTGCCAGCAGCTTAGTACTGGCGATAGCGGGGGGTTTAGAGACCCAGTACTTC. It translates to CASSLVLAIAGGLETQYF.

This clone was counted once. The V call is TRBV28, the J call TRBJ2-5; 12 nucleotides line up with TRBD2. V trimming: 3 bases; J trimming: 0 bases; junction bases outside the gene matches: 11. Germline V lookup: CDR1 MDHEN, CDR2 SYDVKM. The CDR3 has 19 amino acids. The CDR3 spells CASSFPPGTSGRYQETQYF. CDR3 DNA: TGTGCCAGCAGTTTCCCTCCCGGGACTAGCGGGCGTTACCAAGAGACCCAGTACTTC. The whole variable domain, filled in from reference TRBV28 and TRBJ2-5, reads DVKVTQSSRYLVKRTGEKVFLECVQDMDHENMFWYRQDPGLGLRLIYFSYDVKMKEKGDIPEGYSVSREKKERFSLILESASTNQTSMYLCASSFPPGTSGRYQETQYFGPGTRLLVL.

This clone was seen a handful of times. The chain joins TRBV2 to TRBJ2-1; 7 nucleotides agree with TRBD1. The length of the CDR3 is 16 residues. V shed 1 base and J 2 bases; nucleotides not matched to a gene: 5. CDR1 is SNHLY and CDR2 is FYNNEI in the germline V gene. The DNA for the CDR3 is TGTGCCAGCAGTGAAGGTTCAGGGGGTGCCTACAATGAGCAGTTCTTC. Amino acids: CASSEGSGGAYNEQFF.

The chain recombines TRBV28 with TRBJ2-1; 9 positions match TRBD2. This CDR3 is built from 14 residues. J was trimmed by 6 bases and V by 2 bases; bases with no gene match: 2. Germline CDR1 MDHEN, CDR2 SYDVKM. CDR3 sequence: CASSLAGGINEQFF. The CDR3 DNA is TGTGCCAGCAGTTTAGCGGGGGGGATCAATGAGCAGTTCTTC.

This chain links TRBV19 with TRBJ2-1, with 7 bases aligning to TRBD2. The length of the CDR3 is 15 residues. J lost 4 bases, V lost 3 bases, and 6 bases had no gene match. Germline V gene lookup returns CDR1 LNHDA and CDR2 SQIVND (reference sequence). Here the CDR3 DNA reads TGTGCCAGTAGTATGACCAGCGGGGCATACAATGAGCAGTTCTTC. Translating gives CASSMTSGAYNEQFF.